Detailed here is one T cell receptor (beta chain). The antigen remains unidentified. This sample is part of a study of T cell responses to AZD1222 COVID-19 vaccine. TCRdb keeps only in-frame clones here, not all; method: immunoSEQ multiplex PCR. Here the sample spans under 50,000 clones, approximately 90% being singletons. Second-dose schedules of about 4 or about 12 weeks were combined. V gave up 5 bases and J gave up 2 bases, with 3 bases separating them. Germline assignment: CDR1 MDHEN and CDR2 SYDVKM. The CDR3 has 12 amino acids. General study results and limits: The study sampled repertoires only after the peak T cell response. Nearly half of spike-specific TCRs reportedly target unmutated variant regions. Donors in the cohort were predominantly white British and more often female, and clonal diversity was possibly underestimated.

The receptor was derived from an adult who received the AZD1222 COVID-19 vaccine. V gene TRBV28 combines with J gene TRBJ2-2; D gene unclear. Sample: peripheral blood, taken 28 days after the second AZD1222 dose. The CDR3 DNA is TGTGCCAGCAGTATAAACACCGGGGAGCTGTTTTTT. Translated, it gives CASSINTGELFF.